This T cell receptor (beta chain) is from a study of blood T cell repertoires in COVID-19. Participants were aged about 18 to 95 years, lived in around 25 US areas, and enrolled virtually. Germline-derived CDR1 and CDR2 are SGHTA and FQGNSA. The CDR3 sequence is 14 residues long. Unmatched junction bases numbered 3, after V lost 1 base and J lost 6 bases. The protocol was immunoSEQ multiplex PCR, while the TCRdb copy is restricted to in-frame clones and leaves out a portion. Found here are approximately 400,000 clones, about 88% of them singletons; the top ten hold roughly 1.2%. The origin of this receptor is a young woman who had recovered from COVID-19. The chain employs TRBV7-2 and TRBJ2-7, with 10 nucleotides matching TRBD2. Input material: PBMCs or T cells enriched from blood (not recorded which). The CDR3 spells CASSLGLAGVEQYF. The DNA for the CDR3 is TGTGCCAGCAGCTTAGGTCTAGCGGGGGTCGAGCAGTACTTC.